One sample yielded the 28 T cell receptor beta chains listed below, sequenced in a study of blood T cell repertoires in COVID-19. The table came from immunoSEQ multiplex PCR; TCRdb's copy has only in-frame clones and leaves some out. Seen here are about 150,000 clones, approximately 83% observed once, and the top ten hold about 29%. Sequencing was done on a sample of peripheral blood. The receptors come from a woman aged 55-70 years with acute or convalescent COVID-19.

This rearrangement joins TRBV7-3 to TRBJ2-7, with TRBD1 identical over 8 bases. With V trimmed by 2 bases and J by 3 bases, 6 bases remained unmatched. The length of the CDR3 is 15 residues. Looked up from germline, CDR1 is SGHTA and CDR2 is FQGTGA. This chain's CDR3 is CASSLGQGSVYEQYF. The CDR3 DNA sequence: TGTGCCAGCAGCTTAGGACAGGGAAGTGTCTACGAGCAGTACTTC.

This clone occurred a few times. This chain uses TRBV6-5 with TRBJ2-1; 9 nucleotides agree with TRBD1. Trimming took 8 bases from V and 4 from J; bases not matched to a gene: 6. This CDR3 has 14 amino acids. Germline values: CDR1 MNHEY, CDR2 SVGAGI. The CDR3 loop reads CASGRDRVYNEQFF. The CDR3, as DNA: TGTGCCAGCGGGCGGGACAGGGTTTACAATGAGCAGTTCTTC.

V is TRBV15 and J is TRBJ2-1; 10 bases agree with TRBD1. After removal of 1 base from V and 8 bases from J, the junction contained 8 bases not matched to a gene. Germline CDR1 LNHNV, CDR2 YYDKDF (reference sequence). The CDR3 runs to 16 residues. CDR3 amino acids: CATSRGTGTGDHEQFF. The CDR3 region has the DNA TGTGCCACCAGCAGAGGGACCGGGACAGGGGACCATGAGCAGTTCTTC.

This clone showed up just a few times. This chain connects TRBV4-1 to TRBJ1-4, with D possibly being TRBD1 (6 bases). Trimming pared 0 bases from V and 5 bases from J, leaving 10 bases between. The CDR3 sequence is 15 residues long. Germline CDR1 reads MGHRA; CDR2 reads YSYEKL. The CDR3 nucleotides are TGCGCCAGCAGCCAAGATCGGCAGGGGAATGAAAAACTGTTTTTT. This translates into CASSQDRQGNEKLFF.

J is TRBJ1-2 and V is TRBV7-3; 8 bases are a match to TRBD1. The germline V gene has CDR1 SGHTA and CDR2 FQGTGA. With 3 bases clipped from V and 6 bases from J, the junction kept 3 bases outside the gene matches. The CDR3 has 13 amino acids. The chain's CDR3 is CASSLNRGDGYTF. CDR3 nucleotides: TGTGCCAGCAGCTTGAACAGGGGGGATGGCTACACCTTC.

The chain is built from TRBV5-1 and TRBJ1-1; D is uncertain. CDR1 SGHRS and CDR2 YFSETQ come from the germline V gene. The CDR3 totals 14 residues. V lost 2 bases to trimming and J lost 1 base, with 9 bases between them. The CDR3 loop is CASSFFAPNTEAFF. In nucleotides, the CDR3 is TGCGCCAGCAGCTTTTTTGCGCCGAACACTGAAGCTTTCTTT.

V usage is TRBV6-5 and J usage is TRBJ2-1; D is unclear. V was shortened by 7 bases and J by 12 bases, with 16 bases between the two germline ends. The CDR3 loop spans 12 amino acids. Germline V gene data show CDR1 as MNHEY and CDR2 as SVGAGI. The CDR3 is CASTESLRRQFF. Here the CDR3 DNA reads TGTGCCAGCACCGAAAGCTTGAGGAGGCAGTTCTTC.

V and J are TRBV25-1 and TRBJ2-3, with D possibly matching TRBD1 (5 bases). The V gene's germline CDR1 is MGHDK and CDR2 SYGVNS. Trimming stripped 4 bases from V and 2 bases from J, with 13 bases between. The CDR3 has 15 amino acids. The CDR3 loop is CASSVVAGSTDTQYF. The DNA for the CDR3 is TGTGCCAGCAGTGTTGTAGCAGGGTCCACAGATACGCAGTATTTT. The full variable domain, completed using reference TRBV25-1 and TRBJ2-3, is EADIYQTPRYLVIGTGKKITLECSQTMGHDKMYWYQQDPGMELHLIHYSYGVNSTEKGDLSSESTVSRIRTEHFPLTLESARPSHTSQYLCASSVVAGSTDTQYFGPGTRLTVL.

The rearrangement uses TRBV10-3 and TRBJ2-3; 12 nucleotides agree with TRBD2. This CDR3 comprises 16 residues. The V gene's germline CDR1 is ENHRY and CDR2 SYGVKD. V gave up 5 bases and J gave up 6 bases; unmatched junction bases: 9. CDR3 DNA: TGTGCCATCAGTTCTACTAGCGGGGGGCATATGGATACGCAGTATTTT. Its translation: CAISSTSGGHMDTQYF.

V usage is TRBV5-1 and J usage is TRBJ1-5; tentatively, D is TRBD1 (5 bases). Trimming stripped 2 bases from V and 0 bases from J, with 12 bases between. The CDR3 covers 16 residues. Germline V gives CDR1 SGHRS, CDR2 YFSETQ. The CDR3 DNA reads TGCGCCAGCAGCTTTGACAGTCTCGATAGCAATCAGCCCCAGCATTTT. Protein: CASSFDSLDSNQPQHF.

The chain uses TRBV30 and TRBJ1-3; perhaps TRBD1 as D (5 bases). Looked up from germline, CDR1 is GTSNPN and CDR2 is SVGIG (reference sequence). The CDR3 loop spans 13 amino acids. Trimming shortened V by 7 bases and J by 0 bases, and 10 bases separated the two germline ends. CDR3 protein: CASTENSGNTIYF. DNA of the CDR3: TGTGCCTCGACAGAGAACTCTGGAAACACCATATATTTT.

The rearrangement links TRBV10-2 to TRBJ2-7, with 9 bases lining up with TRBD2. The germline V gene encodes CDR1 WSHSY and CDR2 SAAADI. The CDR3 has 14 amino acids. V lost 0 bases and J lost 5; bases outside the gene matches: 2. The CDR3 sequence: CASSESGLAHEQYF. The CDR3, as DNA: TGCGCCAGCAGTGAGTCGGGACTAGCACACGAGCAGTACTTC.

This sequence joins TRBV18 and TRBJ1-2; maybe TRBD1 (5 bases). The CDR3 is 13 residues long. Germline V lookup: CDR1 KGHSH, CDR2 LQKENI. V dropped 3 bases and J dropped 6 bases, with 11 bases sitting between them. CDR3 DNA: TGTGCCAGCTCACCGCAAACCAGGGATGGCTACACCTTC. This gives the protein CASSPQTRDGYTF.

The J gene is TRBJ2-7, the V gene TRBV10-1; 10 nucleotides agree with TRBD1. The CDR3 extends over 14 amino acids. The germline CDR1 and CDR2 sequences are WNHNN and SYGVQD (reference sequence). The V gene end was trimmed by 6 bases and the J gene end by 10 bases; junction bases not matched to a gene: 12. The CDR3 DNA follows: TGCGCCAGCAGCCTTAGGACAGGGGGTTCTGAACAGTACTTC. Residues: CASSLRTGGSEQYF.

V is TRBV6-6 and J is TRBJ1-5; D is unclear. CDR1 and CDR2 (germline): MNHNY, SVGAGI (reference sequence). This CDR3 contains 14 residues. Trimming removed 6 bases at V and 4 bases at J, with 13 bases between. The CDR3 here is CASRQRTGNQPQHF. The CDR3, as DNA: TGTGCCAGCAGACAAAGGACGGGGAATCAGCCCCAGCATTTT.

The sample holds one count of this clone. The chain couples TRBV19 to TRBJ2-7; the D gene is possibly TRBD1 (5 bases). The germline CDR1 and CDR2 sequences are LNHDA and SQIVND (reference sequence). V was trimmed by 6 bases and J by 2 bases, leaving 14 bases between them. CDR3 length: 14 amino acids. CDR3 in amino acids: CASSPTVPPYEQYF. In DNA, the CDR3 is TGTGCCAGTAGCCCGACAGTGCCCCCCTACGAGCAGTACTTC.

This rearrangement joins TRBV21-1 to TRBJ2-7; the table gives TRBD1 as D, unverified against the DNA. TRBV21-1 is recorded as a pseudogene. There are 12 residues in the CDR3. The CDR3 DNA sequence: TGTGCCAGCAGCAAAGAAAGTCAGGAGCAGTACTTC. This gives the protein CASSKESQEQYF.

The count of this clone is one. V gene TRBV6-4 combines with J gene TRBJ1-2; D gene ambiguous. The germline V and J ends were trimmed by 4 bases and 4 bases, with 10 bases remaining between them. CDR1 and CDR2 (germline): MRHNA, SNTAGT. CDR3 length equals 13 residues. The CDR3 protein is CASSAPDFYGYTF. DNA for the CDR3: TGTGCCAGCAGTGCCCCAGATTTCTATGGCTACACCTTC.

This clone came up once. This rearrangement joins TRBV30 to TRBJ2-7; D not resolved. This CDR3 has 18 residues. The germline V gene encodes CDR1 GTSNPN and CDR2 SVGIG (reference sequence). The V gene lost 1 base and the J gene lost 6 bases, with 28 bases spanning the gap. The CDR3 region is CAWSARLNLRIISREQYF. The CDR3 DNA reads TGTGCCTGGAGTGCCCGCTTGAACCTCAGAATAATTTCACGCGAGCAGTACTTC.

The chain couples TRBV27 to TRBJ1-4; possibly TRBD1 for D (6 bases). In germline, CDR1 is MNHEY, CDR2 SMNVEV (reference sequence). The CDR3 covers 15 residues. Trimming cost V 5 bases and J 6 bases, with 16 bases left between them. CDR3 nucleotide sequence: TGTGCCAGCAGTCCCACAGGGACAAGTTATGAAAAACTGTTTTTT. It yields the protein CASSPTGTSYEKLFF.

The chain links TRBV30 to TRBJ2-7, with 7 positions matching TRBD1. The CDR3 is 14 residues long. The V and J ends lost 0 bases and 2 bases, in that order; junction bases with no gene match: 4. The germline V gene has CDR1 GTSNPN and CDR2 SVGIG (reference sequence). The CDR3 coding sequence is TGTGCCTGGAGTGTGGGACAGCAAACCTACGAGCAGTACTTC. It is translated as CAWSVGQQTYEQYF.

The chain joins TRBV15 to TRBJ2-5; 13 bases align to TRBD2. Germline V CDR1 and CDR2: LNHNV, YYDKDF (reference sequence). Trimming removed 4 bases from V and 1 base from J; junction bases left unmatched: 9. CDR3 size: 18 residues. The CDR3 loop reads CATSNPGLAGSRQETQYF. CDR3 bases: TGTGCCACCAGCAACCCGGGACTAGCGGGGAGCCGCCAAGAGACCCAGTACTTC.

CDR3 sequence reads: CASGLTPGNEQFF. The DNA of the CDR3 is TGTGCTAGTGGTTTGACTCCAGGGAATGAGCAGTTCTTC. The chain is built from TRBV12-5 and TRBJ2-1, with D possibly TRBD1 on 5 matching bases. The V end lost 2 bases, the J end lost 7 bases, and 9 bases lay between the germline ends. This CDR3 has 13 amino acids. The germline V gene has CDR1 LGHNT and CDR2 FRNRAP.

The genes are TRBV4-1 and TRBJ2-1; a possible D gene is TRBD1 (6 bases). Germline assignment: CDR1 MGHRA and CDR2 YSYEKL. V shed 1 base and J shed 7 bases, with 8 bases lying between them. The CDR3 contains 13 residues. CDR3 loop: CASSQVRGNEQFF. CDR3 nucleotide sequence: TGCGCCAGCAGCCAAGTAAGGGGGAATGAGCAGTTCTTC.

The DNA for the CDR3 is TGCGCCAGCAGCTTGTCCGGAGCCGGGACAGCGAATGAAAAACTGTTTTTT. Its protein product is CASSLSGAGTANEKLFF. The chain has TRBV5-1 and TRBJ1-4; TRBD1 matches at 7 bases. CDR1 and CDR2 from the germline V gene are SGHRS and YFSETQ. Trimming removed 1 base from V and 5 bases from J; junction bases left unmatched: 11. The CDR3 totals 17 residues.

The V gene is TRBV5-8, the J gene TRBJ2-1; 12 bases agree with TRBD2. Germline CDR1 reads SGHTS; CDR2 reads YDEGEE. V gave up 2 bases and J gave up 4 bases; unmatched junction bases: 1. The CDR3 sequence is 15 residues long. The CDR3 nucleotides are TGTGCCAGCAGCTTCGGGACTAGCGGGTACAATGAGCAGTTCTTC. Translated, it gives CASSFGTSGYNEQFF.

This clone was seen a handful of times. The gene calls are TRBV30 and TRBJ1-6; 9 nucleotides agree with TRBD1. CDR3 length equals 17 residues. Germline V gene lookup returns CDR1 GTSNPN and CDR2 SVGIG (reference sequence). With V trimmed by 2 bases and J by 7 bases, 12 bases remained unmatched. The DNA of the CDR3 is TGTGCCTGGAGTAAAGGACAGGGGCCTTTTGGCAATTCACCCCTCCACTTT. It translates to CAWSKGQGPFGNSPLHF.

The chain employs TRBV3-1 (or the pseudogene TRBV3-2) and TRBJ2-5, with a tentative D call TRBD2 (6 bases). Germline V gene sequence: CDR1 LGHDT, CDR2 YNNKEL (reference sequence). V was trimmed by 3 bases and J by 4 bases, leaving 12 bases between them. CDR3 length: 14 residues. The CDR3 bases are TGTGCCAGCAGCCAGGGGGGTGAGGGAGAGACCCAGTACTTC. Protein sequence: CASSQGGEGETQYF.